Below, 18 T cell receptor beta chains from the same sample are listed, as sequenced in a study of siplizumab effects on memory and regulatory T cells. Only in-frame clones appear in the TCRdb table, and some are missing; sequencing was by immunoSEQ multiplex PCR. The data show nearly 85,000 clones, about nine tenths seen once. The specimen was Tregs sorted from blood. The receptors shown here come from a human donor in good health.

V gene TRBV27 combines with J gene TRBJ2-3; D call uncertain. Trimming shortened V by 2 bases and J by 5 bases, and 14 bases separated the two germline ends. CDR1 is MNHEY and CDR2 is SMNVEV in the germline V gene (reference sequence). This CDR3 region has 15 residues. The CDR3 nucleotides are TGTGCCAGCAGTTTAGGGCAGACTTACGGAGATACGCAGTATTTT. Translated: CASSLGQTYGDTQYF.

The CDR3 spells CASSKRREGRGTDTQYF. In DNA, the CDR3 is TGTGCCAGCAGCAAACGCCGGGAGGGGCGAGGGACAGATACGCAGTATTTT. The V and J genes are TRBV27 and TRBJ2-3; 8 bases are shared with TRBD2. The germline V gene encodes CDR1 MNHEY and CDR2 SMNVEV (reference sequence). The V segment lost 6 bases and the J segment 3 bases; nucleotides outside the gene matches: 14. This CDR3 spans 17 amino acids.

The chain joins TRBV6-1 to TRBJ1-2; D is uncertain. V was shortened by 7 bases and J by 2 bases, with 17 bases between the two germline ends. The CDR3 runs 15 residues. Germline V CDR1 and CDR2: MNHNS, SASEGT. The CDR3 is CASKRATPLNYGYTF. The CDR3 DNA is TGTGCCAGCAAGCGAGCGACACCCCTCAACTATGGCTACACCTTC.

V gene TRBV11-2 combines with J gene TRBJ1-1; D not certain. V lost 1 base, J lost 1 base, and 7 bases lay in between. The CDR3 is 14 residues long. Germline V gene data show CDR1 as SGHAT and CDR2 as FQNNGV. In DNA form, the CDR3 reads TGTGCCAGCAGCTTAGGGGCAGGGAACACTGAAGCTTTCTTT. Residues: CASSLGAGNTEAFF.

The chain recombines TRBV5-5 with TRBJ2-2; D remains unclear. Germline assignment: CDR1 SGHKS and CDR2 YYEKEE (reference sequence). The V end was cut by 0 bases, the J end by 1 base, with 7 bases between. This CDR3 comprises 15 residues. The CDR3 DNA reads TGTGCCAGCAGCTTGGACAGATTGAACACCGGGGAGCTGTTTTTT. This codes for CASSLDRLNTGELFF.

This clone was counted once. The V and J genes are TRBV25-1 and TRBJ2-3; maybe TRBD2 (5 bases). The germline gives CDR1 MGHDK, CDR2 SYGVNS. The CDR3 contains 16 residues. Trimming stripped 2 bases from V and 5 bases from J, with 17 bases between. For the CDR3, the DNA is TGTGCCAGCAGTGAAGGAGGAGGAGTGGGGAGAGATACGCAGTATTTT. It yields the protein CASSEGGGVGRDTQYF.

The chain joins TRBV6-4 to TRBJ1-6; D unresolved. Looked up from germline, CDR1 is MRHNA and CDR2 is SNTAGT. The CDR3 loop spans 13 amino acids. V was pared by 8 bases and J by 6 bases, with 11 bases between. CDR3: CASGAEINSPLHF. CDR3 in DNA: TGTGCCAGCGGTGCGGAGATTAATTCACCCCTCCACTTT.

The V call is TRBV5-1, the J call TRBJ1-2; D is uncertain. V lost 4 bases, J lost 4 bases, and 14 bases lay in between. Germline CDR1 is SGHRS and CDR2 is YFSETQ. The CDR3 consists of 14 residues. DNA for the CDR3: TGCGCCAGCAGCCCGGCCCTGACTGGCTATGGCTACACCTTC. Translating it yields CASSPALTGYGYTF.

CDR3 amino acids: CASSVFQGKSEQFF. CDR3 DNA: TGTGCCAGCAGCGTGTTCCAGGGAAAGAGTGAGCAGTTCTTC. This sequence joins TRBV9 and TRBJ2-1; the D gene is possibly TRBD1 (5 bases). Trimming removed 2 bases from V and 9 bases from J, with 15 bases in between. The germline CDR1 and CDR2 sequences are SGDLS and YYNGEE. The CDR3 sequence is 14 residues long.

The V gene is TRBV12-5, the J gene TRBJ1-2, with D uncertain. CDR1 is LGHNT, CDR2 FRNRAP, per germline. Trimming stripped 4 bases from V and 5 bases from J, with 11 bases between. CDR3 length equals 13 residues. CDR3 amino acids: CASGSWTQYGYTF. DNA for the CDR3: TGTGCTAGTGGTTCTTGGACCCAATATGGCTACACCTTC. Supplemented by reference TRBV12-5 and TRBJ1-2, the full variable domain reads DARVTQTPRHKVTEMGQEVTMRCQPILGHNTVFWYRQTMMQGLELLAYFRNRAPLDDSGMPKDRFSAEMPDATLATLKIQPSEPRDSAVYFCASGSWTQYGYTFGSGTRLTVV.

V usage is TRBV7-6 and J usage is TRBJ2-1, with TRBD2 matching 8 bases. V trimming: 2 bases; J trimming: 7 bases; junction bases outside the gene matches: 16. The CDR3 has 18 residues. Germline values: CDR1 SGHVS, CDR2 FNYEAQ. CDR3 sequence: CASSLYFGGTSGFNEQFF. CDR3 bases: TGTGCCAGCAGCTTATACTTTGGGGGGACTAGTGGTTTTAATGAGCAGTTCTTC. Full variable domain (remainder filled in from reference TRBV7-6 and TRBJ2-1): GAGVSQSPRYKVTKRGQDVALRCDPISGHVSLYWYRQALGQGPEFLTYFNYEAQQDKSGLPNDRFSAERPEGSISTLTIQRTEQRDSAMYRCASSLYFGGTSGFNEQFFGPGTRLTVL.

The chain combines TRBV18 with TRBJ1-5; D remains unclear. Germline-derived CDR1 and CDR2 are KGHSH and LQKENI. The CDR3 totals 14 residues. V was shortened by 1 base and J by 3 bases, with 7 bases between the two germline ends. The CDR3 loop is CASSPRQVNQPQHF. In nucleotides, the CDR3 is TGTGCCAGCTCACCACGGCAAGTCAATCAGCCCCAGCATTTT.

The chain couples TRBV14 to TRBJ1-2; no clear D. The germline V and J ends were trimmed by 0 bases and 2 bases, with 10 bases remaining between them. The germline V gene has CDR1 SGHDN and CDR2 FVKESK. The CDR3 is made up of 15 amino acids. The CDR3 is CASSQEMRPNYGYTF. CDR3 in DNA: TGTGCCAGCAGCCAAGAAATGCGGCCGAACTATGGCTACACCTTC.

The chain has TRBV6-6 and TRBJ1-5, with TRBD1 as a possible D gene (6 bases). Trimming removed 5 bases at V and 5 bases at J, with 10 bases between. The germline gives CDR1 MNHNY, CDR2 SVGAGI (reference sequence). CDR3 length: 13 residues. CDR3 nucleotide sequence: TGTGCCAGCAGTCGGAGGGGGGATCAGCCCCAGCATTTT. This sequence encodes CASSRRGDQPQHF.

J is TRBJ2-5 and V is TRBV19; 8 bases agree with TRBD2. Germline-derived CDR1 and CDR2 are LNHDA and SQIVND (reference sequence). Trimming cost V 3 bases and J 4 bases; bases outside gene matches: 1. CDR3 length: 13 amino acids. The CDR3 sequence: CASSIGRGETQYF. The CDR3 DNA follows: TGTGCCAGTAGTATCGGGAGGGGAGAGACCCAGTACTTC.

The genes are TRBV6-5 and TRBJ1-1; D perhaps matches TRBD1 (5 bases). V gave up 6 bases and J gave up 0 bases, with 11 bases separating them. Germline-derived CDR1 and CDR2 are MNHEY and SVGAGI. The CDR3 is 14 residues long. The DNA for the CDR3 is TGTGCCAGCAGGAACCGACAGATGAACACTGAAGCTTTCTTT. Translated, it gives CASRNRQMNTEAFF.

This clone showed up just a few times. J is TRBJ1-1 and V is TRBV18; D possibly corresponds to TRBD1 (5 bases). Germline CDR1 KGHSH, CDR2 LQKENI. The germline V and J ends were trimmed by 2 bases and 5 bases, with 9 bases remaining between them. The CDR3 is 13 residues long. The CDR3 region has the DNA TGTGCCAGCTCACCAGAGGGGAGAACTGAAGCTTTCTTT. It yields the protein CASSPEGRTEAFF. Based on the CDR3 plus reference TRBV18 and TRBJ1-1, the full variable domain is NAGVMQNPRHLVRRRGQEARLRCSPMKGHSHVYWYRQLPEEGLKFMVYLQKENIIDESGMPKERFSAEFPKEGPSILRIQQVVRGDSAAYFCASSPEGRTEAFFGQGTRLTVV.

V is TRBV10-2 and J is TRBJ2-5; tentative D call: TRBD2 (6 bases). The V gene's germline CDR1 is WSHSY and CDR2 SAAADI. V was pared by 4 bases and J by 7 bases, with 16 bases between. This CDR3 is built from 14 residues. The CDR3, as DNA: TGCGCCAGCAGTGCCGCGGGACGCCCGACGACCCAGTACTTC. It yields the protein CASSAAGRPTTQYF.